These 30 T cell receptor beta chains originate from one sample sequenced in a study of regulatory T cells in long-lasting Graves disease. Arm-PCR of CDR3 regions and iRepertoire HTBI primers were the basis on which TCR beta libraries were built. TCRdb re-called the multiplex PCR reads with MiXCR, one entry per CDR3 protein. The repertoire includes approximately 400,000 distinct CDR3 sequences, roughly 23% of them detected once, and 25% to 30% sits in the top ten. Sample time point: persistent/refractory GD, antithyroid drugs over 5 years with positive TRAb. PBMCs provided the RNA from which the TCR library was made. The material was peripheral blood mononuclear cells (PBMCs), obtained when the disease was refractory, from a patient treated with antithyroid drugs. Receptor source: a woman aged 40 to 50 with Graves disease.

This clonotype appeared many times. The chain carries TRBV28 and TRBJ1-5; D possibly corresponds to TRBD1 (5 bases). Between the trimmed V and J ends, which lost 7 bases and 3 bases, there was a span of 10 bases. The CDR3 extends over 13 amino acids. CDR1 MDHEN and CDR2 SYDVKM come from the germline V gene. This chain's CDR3 is CASMAGPNQPQHF. The CDR3 nucleotides read TGTGCCAGCATGGCAGGGCCCAATCAGCCCCAGCATTTT.

There are a few counts of this clonotype. The rearrangement uses TRBV20-1 and TRBJ2-7, with TRBD2 as a possible D gene (6 bases). This CDR3 region has 12 residues. Germline V lookup: CDR1 DFQATT, CDR2 SNEGSKA (reference sequence). V shed 6 bases and J shed 5 bases, with 14 bases lying between them. The CDR3 loop is CSATMAGHEQYF. The CDR3 bases are TGCAGTGCAACAATGGCGGGGCACGAGCAGTACTTC.

This clonotype was picked up many times. V gene TRBV28 combines with J gene TRBJ1-5; D uncertain. The CDR3 runs to 17 residues. Trimming pared 2 bases from V and 2 bases from J, leaving 16 bases between. The germline V gene has CDR1 MDHEN and CDR2 SYDVKM. CDR3 DNA: TGTGCCAGCAGTTTACGAGATTGGCAACGGGGCAATCAGCCCCAGCATTTT. Translated: CASSLRDWQRGNQPQHF.

On this clonotype: At one boundary the junction diverges from the germline segment, which might be a read error. The chain carries TRBV11-2 and TRBJ2-7; weak D call: TRBD2 (6 bases). The germline V gene encodes CDR1 SGHAT and CDR2 FQNNGV. The CDR3 has 15 residues. Here the CDR3 DNA reads TGTGCCAGCAGCTTCAACTGGGGGGACGTCTACGGGCAGTACTTC. Encoded protein: CASSFNWGDVYGQYF.

The rearrangement joins TRBV20-1 to TRBJ2-7; D is unclear. V lost 3 bases, J lost 3 bases, and 12 bases lay in between. Germline CDR1 DFQATT, CDR2 SNEGSKA (reference sequence). The CDR3 covers 13 residues. CDR3 bases: TGCAGTGCTAGGCCCCGGATCGGCTACGAGCAGTACTTC. Translated, it gives CSARPRIGYEQYF.

This rearrangement joins TRBV6-1 to TRBJ1-5, with 7 bases lining up with TRBD1. The CDR3 runs to 15 residues. Germline values: CDR1 MNHNS, CDR2 SASEGT. The junction had 12 bases not matched to a gene; V was cut back by 7 bases and J by 6 bases. Here the CDR3 DNA reads TGTGCCAGCACGCCCTCCCCCGACAGGGTTCAGCCCCAGCATTTT. It yields the protein CASTPSPDRVQPQHF.

The J gene is TRBJ2-7, the V gene TRBV20-1; D gene ambiguous. This CDR3 contains 14 residues. Germline CDR1 and CDR2: DFQATT and SNEGSKA (reference sequence). The V end was cut by 5 bases, the J end by 3 bases, with 17 bases between. The CDR3 spells CSAFPWEKDYEQYF. CDR3 nucleotide sequence: TGCAGTGCTTTCCCTTGGGAAAAAGACTACGAGCAGTACTTC.

This clonotype was observed at least ten times. The genes are TRBV11-2 and TRBJ2-2; perhaps TRBD1 as D (5 bases). V lost 6 bases, J lost 2 bases, and 22 bases lay in between. Germline V gene data show CDR1 as SGHAT and CDR2 as FQNNGV. CDR3 length equals 18 residues. The CDR3 spells CASRTPPPHGANTGELFF. CDR3 coding DNA: TGTGCCAGCAGGACACCCCCCCCACATGGGGCTAACACCGGGGAGCTGTTTTTT.

J is TRBJ1-1 and V is TRBV3-1; D uncertain. Germline-derived CDR1 and CDR2 are LGHDT and YNNKEL (reference sequence). The CDR3 covers 12 residues. Trimming removed 0 bases at V and 11 bases at J, with 10 bases between. The CDR3 region has the DNA TGTGCCAGCAGCCAAGATATAGGGAAGGCTTTCTTT. Protein sequence: CASSQDIGKAFF.

This clonotype was observed at least ten times. The chain combines TRBV28 with TRBJ1-4; 7 bases map to TRBD1. The CDR3 totals 18 residues. Looked up from germline, CDR1 is MDHEN and CDR2 is SYDVKM. V was clipped by 2 bases and J by 3 bases; unmatched bases: 12. CDR3 sequence: CASSLAEGGDSPNEKLFF. CDR3 DNA sequence: TGTGCCAGCAGTTTAGCAGAGGGTGGGGACAGCCCTAATGAAAAACTGTTTTTT.

This clonotype was detected ten times or more. The chain carries TRBV6-1 and TRBJ1-2, with D unresolved. The V end was cut by 3 bases, the J end by 4 bases, with 15 bases between. Germline-derived CDR1 and CDR2 are MNHNS and SASEGT. The CDR3 covers 15 residues. The CDR3 DNA is TGTGCCAGCAGTGAGGCCCGGACTGAGCTCTATGGCTACACCTTC. As protein: CASSEARTELYGYTF.

This chain connects TRBV7-9 to TRBJ2-2; no definite D call. Trimming shortened V by 5 bases and J by 5 bases, and 15 bases separated the two germline ends. This CDR3 has 15 amino acids. In germline, CDR1 is SEHNR, CDR2 FQNEAQ (reference sequence). Here the CDR3 reads CASSALFLRTGELFF. CDR3 DNA sequence: TGTGCCAGCAGCGCGCTCTTTTTAAGAACCGGGGAGCTGTTTTTT. Full variable domain (outside the CDR3, taken from reference TRBV7-9 and TRBJ2-2): DTGVSQNPRHKITKRGQNVTFRCDPISEHNRLYWYRQTLGQGPEFLTYFQNEAQLEKSRLLSDRFSAERPKGSFSTLEIQRTEQGDSAMYLCASSALFLRTGELFFGEGSRLTVL.

Concerning this clonotype itself: Given a much more abundant clone one base away, this may be a read error. The chain combines TRBV6-5 with TRBJ2-5, with D possibly TRBD1 on 5 matching bases. Germline CDR1 and CDR2: MNHEY and SVGAGI. CDR3 length equals 14 residues. The CDR3 region has the DNA TGTGCCAGCAGTTACTCAGGCAGGGTAGAGGCCCAGTACTTC. This sequence encodes CASSYSGRVEAQYF.

There are many counts of this clonotype. The chain joins TRBV11-2 to TRBJ2-7, with 11 bases that match TRBD1. V was clipped by 1 base and J by 6 bases; unmatched bases: 5. The germline V gene encodes CDR1 SGHAT and CDR2 FQNNGV. CDR3 length equals 15 residues. The CDR3 DNA is TGTGCCAGCAGCTTAGCCCGGACAGGGGGCCGCGAGCAGTACTTC. Protein: CASSLARTGGREQYF.

This chain connects TRBV6-1 to TRBJ1-4; D remains unclear. V was pared by 7 bases and J by 7 bases, with 16 bases between. CDR1 is MNHNS and CDR2 is SASEGT in the germline V gene. The CDR3 spans 14 residues. The CDR3 region is CASNPSPHSEKLFF. The CDR3 nucleotides read TGTGCCAGCAATCCTTCGCCGCACTCTGAAAAACTGTTTTTT.

The chain combines TRBV6-2 or TRBV6-3 with TRBJ2-7, with 11 bases matching TRBD2. V lost 3 bases and J lost 0; bases outside the gene matches: 10. CDR1 is MNHEY and CDR2 is SVGEGT in the germline V gene. The CDR3 sequence is 18 residues long. CDR3 in DNA: TGTGCCAGCAGTTATAGTACCGGGACTAGCGGACCCTCCTACGAGCAGTACTTC. Amino acid sequence: CASSYSTGTSGPSYEQYF.

This clonotype was detected many times. The chain combines TRBV6-1 with TRBJ2-5; 10 nucleotides align to TRBD2. The CDR3 totals 15 residues. Germline CDR1 MNHNS, CDR2 SASEGT. V shed 5 bases and J 6 bases; nucleotides not matched to a gene: 9. CDR3 sequence reads: CASSRASGRGKTQYF. CDR3 coding DNA: TGTGCCAGCAGTCGAGCTAGCGGGAGAGGGAAGACCCAGTACTTC.

This clonotype was seen at least ten times. The rearrangement links TRBV12-3 or TRBV12-4 to TRBJ1-6; TRBD1 aligns across 8 bases. This CDR3 is 15 amino acids long. Losses at the gene ends were 2 bases for V and 10 bases for J; bases not matched to a gene: 7. The CDR3 region has the DNA TGTGCCAGCAGTTTACAGGGACAGGATCTATCACCCCTCCACTTT. This encodes CASSLQGQDLSPLHF.

The genes are TRBV19 and TRBJ1-5; 9 bases line up with TRBD1. The CDR3 is made up of 15 amino acids. Germline V gene lookup returns CDR1 LNHDA and CDR2 SQIVND (reference sequence). Trimming took 6 bases from V and 3 from J; bases not matched to a gene: 6. The CDR3, as DNA: TGTGCCAGTAGACCGGGACAGGGATACAATCAGCCCCAGCATTTT. Amino acids: CASRPGQGYNQPQHF.

This clonotype was seen a few times. The chain joins TRBV11-2 to TRBJ2-3; the D gene is possibly TRBD1 (6 bases). V was cut by 5 bases and J by 4 bases, with 16 bases left in between. CDR1 and CDR2 (germline): SGHAT, FQNNGV. The CDR3 totals 15 residues. CDR3 nucleotide sequence: TGTGCCAGCAGCGTAATTGGGGGCGAGGCAGATACGCAGTATTTT. This translates into CASSVIGGEADTQYF.

This clonotype was detected ten times or more. The rearrangement uses TRBV19 and TRBJ2-5; D is uncertain. The CDR3 is 15 amino acids. Trimming cost V 5 bases and J 1 base, with 14 bases left between them. Germline loops: CDR1 LNHDA, CDR2 SQIVND (reference sequence). The CDR3 protein is CASSHLGDSQETQYF. The CDR3 DNA follows: TGTGCCAGTAGTCACCTCGGAGATTCCCAAGAGACCCAGTACTTC.

This clonotype was seen repeatedly, ten times or more. This chain connects TRBV28 to TRBJ1-1; D is unclear. The V end lost 1 base, the J end lost 5 bases, and 14 bases lay between the germline ends. The CDR3 contains 15 residues. Per the germline V gene, CDR1 is MDHEN and CDR2 is SYDVKM. CDR3 sequence: CASSLFGSRGTEAFF. CDR3 DNA sequence: TGTGCCAGCAGTTTATTTGGCTCCAGAGGGACTGAAGCTTTCTTT.

This clonotype was observed a single time. A read error may explain this, as a much larger clone is one base away. The chain carries TRBV20-1 and TRBJ2-2; D not resolved. Germline CDR1 reads DFQATT; CDR2 reads SNEGSKA (reference sequence). CDR3 size: 16 residues. The CDR3 is CGARVLLGESSGELFF. CDR3 DNA: TGCGGTGCTAGAGTCCTTTTAGGAGAGTCTAGCGGGGAGCTGTTTTTT.

The rearrangement uses TRBV6-2 or TRBV6-3 and TRBJ2-5, with 10 nucleotides matching TRBD2. The J call is uncertain, as TRBJ2-1 better fits the DNA end. Germline V gene sequence: CDR1 MNHEY, CDR2 SVGEGT. The CDR3 has 15 amino acids. The CDR3 region has the DNA TGTGCCAGCAGTTACGCAGCGGGAGGGCCGAAGGAGCAGTTCTTC. Translated: CASSYAAGGPKEQFF.

This clonotype showed up many times. This chain links TRBV6-1 with TRBJ1-5, with a possible D match to TRBD1 (5 bases). The CDR3 consists of 18 residues. Trimming shortened V by 1 base and J by 7 bases, and 23 bases separated the two germline ends. From germline, CDR1 is MNHNS and CDR2 SASEGT. The CDR3 DNA is TGTGCCAGCAGTGAAGGGCCAAGGGGAGGGGCGTTTGGACAGCCCCAGCATTTT. Translation: CASSEGPRGGAFGQPQHF.

The chain joins TRBV5-6 to TRBJ1-2; no clear D gene. V was pared by 3 bases and J by 3 bases, with 12 bases between. CDR3 length equals 14 residues. The germline V gene encodes CDR1 SGHDT and CDR2 YYEEEE. CDR3 coding DNA: TGTGCCAGCAGCTACAGTCCCTCCTACTATGGCTACACCTTC. This gives the protein CASSYSPSYYGYTF.

This clonotype was counted many times. V gene TRBV28 combines with J gene TRBJ1-3, with D hard to call. Trimming took 2 bases from V and 7 from J, leaving 9 bases between them. The CDR3 extends over 13 amino acids. Germline lookup yields CDR1 MDHEN and CDR2 SYDVKM. The CDR3 DNA is TGTGCCAGCAGTTTACGAATGGGGAACACCATATATTTT. Its translation is CASSLRMGNTIYF. Supplemented by reference TRBV28 and TRBJ1-3, the full variable domain reads DVKVTQSSRYLVKRTGEKVFLECVQDMDHENMFWYRQDPGLGLRLIYFSYDVKMKEKGDIPEGYSVSREKKERFSLILESASTNQTSMYLCASSLRMGNTIYFGEGSWLTVV.

This clonotype was seen only a few times. The chain recombines TRBV5-1 with TRBJ1-2; D is unclear. V lost 4 bases and J lost 8, with 12 bases in between. CDR3 length: 12 residues. From germline, CDR1 is SGHRS and CDR2 YFSETQ. The CDR3 spells CASSPKRRGYTF. The CDR3 nucleotides are TGCGCCAGCAGCCCCAAAAGACGCGGCTACACCTTC.

The chain is built from TRBV5-1 and TRBJ2-1; D is undetermined. V was shortened by 4 bases and J by 3 bases, with 8 bases between the two germline ends. The CDR3 is made up of 13 amino acids. CDR1 is SGHRS, CDR2 YFSETQ, per germline. CDR3 DNA: TGCGCCAGCAGCCCGGATAACTACAATGAGCAGTTCTTC. Its translation is CASSPDNYNEQFF.

The chain has TRBV12-3 or TRBV12-4 and TRBJ2-1; 11 nucleotides line up with TRBD2. The CDR3 covers 14 residues. Germline trimming cut 6 bases from V and 3 bases from J; bases unmatched to any gene: 1. CDR3 loop: CASSGLAGYNEQFF. The DNA of the CDR3 is TGTGCCAGCAGCGGACTAGCGGGCTACAATGAGCAGTTCTTC.